Listed below are T cell receptor beta chains from one sample, sequenced in a study of multiple sclerosis patients with progressive multifocal leukoencephalopathy. Sequenced by immunoSEQ multiplex PCR; TCRdb stores in-frame clones only, minus some. The sample includes approximately 30,000 clones, over 80% of them seen just once. Sequencing used PBMCs, obtained from a patient treated with natalizumab. These receptors originate from a woman between 35 and 50 years old with progressive multifocal leukoencephalopathy. Both conserved end residues are part of each CDR3. D genes are given only for firm matches. Some rows have no size entry. The others give once, few or many, or a class for an expanded clone.

V gene	D gene	J gene	CDR3 length	clone size	CDR3 DNA	CDR3 protein
TRBV4-3	.	TRBJ2-7	15	.	TGCGCCAGCAGCCAAGCGTCAGGGCGGTCCTACGAGCAGTACTTC	CASSQASGRSYEQYF
TRBV5-1	TRBD2	TRBJ2-1	16	.	TGCGCCAGCAGCTATAAGACTAGCGGCGACTACAATGAGCAGTTCTTC	CASSYKTSGDYNEQFF
TRBV28	.	TRBJ1-4	13	.	TGTGCCAGCAGCTGGATGGGGAGCGAAAAACTGTTTTTT	CASSWMGSEKLFF
TRBV11-3	.	TRBJ2-7	14	.	TGTGCCAGCAGCTTAGATAGCCACAGCTACGAGCAGTACTTC	CASSLDSHSYEQYF
TRBV11-3	TRBD1	TRBJ1-1	14	.	TGTGCCAGCAGCTTAGGACAGGGGCACACTGAAGCTTTCTTT	CASSLGQGHTEAFF
TRBV6-1	.	TRBJ2-2	15	.	TGTGCCAGCAGGGTGGCGGGGGCAAGCACCGGGGAGCTGTTTTTT	CASRVAGASTGELFF
TRBV11-2	.	TRBJ2-5	14	.	TGTGCCAGCAGCTTAGTGTCTACTTCGGGTGAGCAGTACTTC	CASSLVSTSGEQYF
TRBV5-4	.	TRBJ2-7	15	.	TGTGCCAGCAGCCCGGTGGGGGGCCGCCCCTACGAGCAGTACTTC	CASSPVGGRPYEQYF
TRBV6-5	.	TRBJ1-2	13	.	TGTGCCAGCAGTTACCGGGACCGAGGCATACCTTTCTTC	CASSYRDRGIPFF
TRBV9	TRBD1	TRBJ1-6	15	.	TGCGCCAGCAGCGTAGGCGGGACAGGGGTTTCACCCCTCCACTTT	CASSVGGTGVSPLHF
TRBV29-1	.	TRBJ2-1	14	.	TGCAGCGTGAGTACAGGGATGTCCTACAATGAGCAGTTCTTC	CSVSTGMSYNEQFF
TRBV11-2	.	TRBJ1-5	14	once	TGTGCCAGCAGCTATGCAGGGGGCAATCAGCCCCAGCATTTT	CASSYAGGNQPQHF
TRBV6-1	.	TRBJ1-2	14	.	TGTGCCAGCAGAACCTACGGACTGTTCCAGGGCTACACCTTC	CASRTYGLFQGYTF
TRBV30	.	TRBJ1-2	13	.	TGTGCCTGGAGTGGTGGGGGGAGGTATGGCTACACCTTC	CAWSGGGRYGYTF
TRBV2	TRBD1	TRBJ1-1	14	.	TGTGCCAGCAGTCGAGACAGGGTAGGGACTGAAGCTTTCTTT	CASSRDRVGTEAFF
TRBV30	.	TRBJ2-3	15	.	TGTGCCTGGAGGGGAGGAGGGGGGAGGACAGATACGCAGTATTTT	CAWRGGGGRTDTQYF
TRBV9	TRBD2	TRBJ2-2	18	.	TGTGCCAGCAGCGGGGGACTAGCGGGAGTGGGGTACACCGGGGAGCTGTTTTTT	CASSGGLAGVGYTGELFF
TRBV25-1	TRBD2	TRBJ2-1	15	.	TGTGCCAGCAGGGAAGCGGGAGGGGGCCACAATGAGCAGTTCTTC	CASREAGGGHNEQFF
TRBV5-1	.	TRBJ2-2	14	few	TGCGCCAGCAGCCCGCGGGGTTACACCGGGGAGCTGTTTTTT	CASSPRGYTGELFF
TRBV2	.	TRBJ2-7	13	large	TGTGCCAGCAGGAACTATGAGGGGCCCGAGCAGTACTTC	CASRNYEGPEQYF
TRBV15	.	TRBJ1-6	13	.	TGTGCCACCAGCAGGGACAGTAATTCACCCCTCCACTTT	CATSRDSNSPLHF
TRBV5-1	.	TRBJ2-7	15	.	TGCGCCAGCAGCTTGGCGGGGGGCACCCCCTACGAGCAGTACTTC	CASSLAGGTPYEQYF
TRBV7-9	.	TRBJ1-1	14	few	TGTGCCAGCAGCTTAAGGGACCTGAACACTGAAGCTTTCTTT	CASSLRDLNTEAFF
TRBV6-5	.	TRBJ2-3	15	.	TGTGCCAGCAGTTTGCGTAACAGGGCCACAGATACGCAGTATTTT	CASSLRNRATDTQYF
TRBV11-3	.	TRBJ2-7	13	.	TGTGCCAGCAGCTTAACGGCTCCCTACGAGCAGTACTTC	CASSLTAPYEQYF
TRBV4-2	.	TRBJ2-1	14	.	TGTGCCAGCAGCCAAGGGGGCGGCGGGAATGAGCAGTTCTTC	CASSQGGGGNEQFF